The 25 T cell receptor beta chains presented below share a single source sample, sequenced in a study of vaccination effects on CD4 cells after COVID-19. These TCRs are of unknown antigen specificity. Isolation of CD4+ T cells took place after less than twelve days of culture. The repertoire was sequenced with immunoSEQ multiplex PCR; TCRdb's copy has only in-frame clones and lacks some. This table has 40,000 to 55,000 clones, 60% to 80% appearing once. The material sequenced was CD4+ T cells from PBMCs cultured without peptide, taken before COVID-19 vaccination. These receptors all come from a human donor who had a prior SARS-CoV-2 infection.

V and J are TRBV24-1 and TRBJ2-3; 9 nucleotides align to TRBD2. Per the germline V gene, CDR1 is KGHDR and CDR2 is SFDVKD. The CDR3 has 15 residues. V lost 9 bases to trimming and J lost 6 bases; unmatched junction nucleotides: 12. Here the CDR3 reads CATAMGSGGQDTQYF. The CDR3 nucleotides read TGTGCCACCGCGATGGGTAGCGGGGGACAGGATACGCAGTATTTT.

This sequence joins TRBV9 and TRBJ1-1; possibly TRBD1 for D (5 bases). CDR1 and CDR2 from the germline V gene are SGDLS and YYNGEE. Trimming cost V 0 bases and J 1 base, with 7 bases left between them. This CDR3 is built from 14 residues. In nucleotides, the CDR3 is TGTGCCAGCAGCGTAGTAAGGGGGAACACTGAAGCTTTCTTT. It translates to CASSVVRGNTEAFF. Full variable domain (missing parts from reference TRBV9 and TRBJ1-1): DSGVTQTPKHLITATGQRVTLRCSPRSGDLSVYWYQQSLDQGLQFLIQYYNGEERAKGNILERFSAQQFPDLHSELNLSSLELGDSALYFCASSVVRGNTEAFFGQGTRLTVV.

V usage is TRBV2 and J usage is TRBJ2-1; D possibly corresponds to TRBD2 (6 bases). In germline, CDR1 is SNHLY, CDR2 FYNNEI. CDR3 length equals 17 residues. V was shortened by 3 bases and J by 1 base, with 16 bases between the two germline ends. CDR3 DNA: TGTGCCAGCAGTGATGAGGGGAGCGGGCCATCCTACAATGAGCAGTTCTTC. Its translation: CASSDEGSGPSYNEQFF.

The chain couples TRBV11-3 to TRBJ2-5; TRBD2 agrees at 9 bases. Trimming cost V 5 bases and J 5 bases; bases outside gene matches: 3. Germline CDR1 reads SGHNT; CDR2 reads YENEEA. The CDR3 has 13 residues. The CDR3 loop is CASSRTSDETQYF. CDR3 sequence (DNA): TGTGCCAGCAGCCGGACTAGCGATGAGACCCAGTACTTC.

This clone was detected only a few times. CDR3 sequence: CASSGRDRGLNEQFF. In DNA, the CDR3 is TGTGCCAGCAGCGGAAGGGACAGGGGGCTTAATGAGCAGTTCTTC. The rearrangement links TRBV4-2 to TRBJ2-1; 12 bases line up with TRBD1. The junction had 6 bases not matched to a gene; V was cut back by 5 bases and J by 7 bases. The CDR3 runs 15 residues. CDR1 and CDR2 (germline): LGHNA, YNFKEQ.

The chain links TRBV11-3 to TRBJ1-1; TRBD1 might be the D (5 bases). The V gene's germline CDR1 is SGHNT and CDR2 YENEEA. This CDR3 contains 13 residues. Trimming removed 4 bases from V and 4 bases from J, with 10 bases in between. The CDR3 reads CASSSGRGTEAFF. The CDR3 coding sequence is TGTGCCAGCAGCTCAGGGAGGGGCACTGAAGCTTTCTTT.

The chain links TRBV4-3 to TRBJ2-7; TRBD1 is a possible D gene (5 bases). Trimming removed 0 bases at V and 4 bases at J, with 13 bases between. CDR3 length: 15 amino acids. In germline, CDR1 is LGHNA, CDR2 YSLEER. Here the CDR3 reads CASSQDIQGFYEQYF. The CDR3 coding sequence is TGCGCCAGCAGCCAAGATATCCAGGGATTTTACGAGCAGTACTTC.

V usage is TRBV25-1 and J usage is TRBJ2-7; 8 bases match TRBD1. Unmatched junction bases numbered 9, after V lost 3 bases and J lost 2 bases. The CDR3 sequence is 16 residues long. Germline V gene sequence: CDR1 MGHDK, CDR2 SYGVNS. In DNA form, the CDR3 reads TGTGCCAGCAGTGACCTTAACAGGGGGGACGCCTACGAGCAGTACTTC. This translates into CASSDLNRGDAYEQYF.

The rearrangement joins TRBV5-1 to TRBJ2-3; TRBD1 is a possible D gene (5 bases). The ends were cut back, 2 bases at V and 0 bases at J, with 10 bases in the middle. The CDR3 runs 15 residues. Germline lookup yields CDR1 SGHRS and CDR2 YFSETQ. In DNA, the CDR3 is TGCGCCAGCAGCTTAGGACACCCTAGCACAGATACGCAGTATTTT. Translation: CASSLGHPSTDTQYF.

The gene calls are TRBV4-1 and TRBJ2-7, with 9 bases identical to TRBD1. The germline V gene encodes CDR1 MGHRA and CDR2 YSYEKL. This CDR3 has 16 residues. V trimming: 1 base; J trimming: 3 bases; junction bases outside the gene matches: 7. The DNA of the CDR3 is TGCGCCAGCAGCCAAGCCGGGGGACAGGGAGACTACGAGCAGTACTTC. Protein: CASSQAGGQGDYEQYF.

This chain links TRBV19 with TRBJ2-1, with D possibly TRBD2 on 6 matching bases. Germline-derived CDR1 and CDR2 are LNHDA and SQIVND (reference sequence). The CDR3 runs 13 residues. The CDR3 DNA is TGTGCTCCCAGGGACTGGTCCTACAATGAGCAGTTCTTC. Translated: CAPRDWSYNEQFF.

The chain combines TRBV10-3 with TRBJ1-1, with TRBD1 as a possible D gene (5 bases). CDR3 length equals 13 residues. Germline CDR1 is ENHRY and CDR2 is SYGVKD. With 9 bases removed from V and 0 bases from J, the gap between germline ends came to 11 bases. This CDR3 is CAIKTDLNTEAFF. In DNA, the CDR3 is TGTGCCATTAAGACAGACTTGAACACTGAAGCTTTCTTT.

The V gene is TRBV5-1, the J gene TRBJ1-1, with 7 bases identical to TRBD1. Germline loops: CDR1 SGHRS, CDR2 YFSETQ. The CDR3 extends over 15 amino acids. With V trimmed by 4 bases and J by 4 bases, 10 bases remained unmatched. The CDR3 protein is CASSTSAQGRTEAFF. The CDR3, as DNA: TGCGCCAGCAGCACGTCTGCACAGGGGCGCACTGAAGCTTTCTTT.

The chain is built from TRBV2 and TRBJ1-1; unclear D gene. V lost 5 bases, J lost 2 bases, and 12 bases lay in between. The CDR3 consists of 14 residues. Per germline, CDR1 SNHLY and CDR2 FYNNEI. DNA for the CDR3: TGTGCCAGCAGTTTTCTGGAAGCTAACACTGAAGCTTTCTTT. Amino acids: CASSFLEANTEAFF.

V and J are TRBV2 and TRBJ2-4, with a possible D match to TRBD2 (5 bases). The length of the CDR3 is 11 residues. The V gene's germline CDR1 is SNHLY and CDR2 FYNNEI. V was clipped by 8 bases and J by 8 bases, with 10 bases between them. The CDR3 sequence is CASSFGDIQYF. The DNA of the CDR3 is TGTGCCAGCTCATTCGGGGACATTCAGTACTTC.

This chain joins TRBV24-1 and TRBJ1-5; unclear D gene. Germline V gives CDR1 KGHDR, CDR2 SFDVKD. V lost 4 bases, J lost 9 bases, and 12 bases lay in between. This CDR3 spans 13 amino acids. This chain's CDR3 is CATSDYDQAPQHF. CDR3 sequence (DNA): TGTGCCACCAGTGACTACGACCAAGCGCCCCAGCATTTT.

This chain connects TRBV11-2 to TRBJ2-1; D perhaps matches TRBD2 (6 bases). The V gene's germline CDR1 is SGHAT and CDR2 FQNNGV. The CDR3 sequence is 16 residues long. The ends were cut back, 1 base at V and 8 bases at J, with 18 bases in the middle. CDR3 in amino acids: CASSLAGGTETHEQFF. The DNA for the CDR3 is TGTGCCAGCAGCTTAGCGGGCGGGACCGAAACCCATGAGCAGTTCTTC.

The chain couples TRBV5-1 to TRBJ2-5, with D possibly TRBD2 on 6 matching bases. This CDR3 spans 14 amino acids. CDR1 and CDR2 (germline): SGHRS, YFSETQ. Trimming stripped 4 bases from V and 3 bases from J, with 13 bases between. This CDR3 is CASSRDSTEETQYF. CDR3 DNA sequence: TGCGCCAGCAGCCGGGACTCGACCGAAGAGACCCAGTACTTC. Variable domain in full (rest from reference TRBV5-1 and TRBJ2-5): KAGVTQTPRYLIKTRGQQVTLSCSPISGHRSVSWYQQTPGQGLQFLFEYFSETQRNKGNFPGRFSGRQFSNSRSEMNVSTLELGDSALYLCASSRDSTEETQYFGPGTRLLVL.

CDR3 DNA sequence: TGTGCCAGCAGTCCCGTAGGGACAGGATATTCATATGGCTACACCTTC. Amino acids: CASSPVGTGYSYGYTF. The rearrangement uses TRBV6-2 or TRBV6-3 and TRBJ1-2; TRBD1 aligns across 8 bases. The CDR3 contains 16 residues. V trimming: 5 bases; J trimming: 5 bases; junction bases outside the gene matches: 13. Germline CDR1 reads MNHEY; CDR2 reads SVGEGT.

This clone was counted a single time. This chain links TRBV9 with TRBJ2-7; D might be TRBD1 (5 bases). This CDR3 comprises 15 residues. Per germline, CDR1 SGDLS and CDR2 YYNGEE. Trimming took off 0 bases at V and 3 bases at J, with 13 bases between the two ends. The chain's CDR3 is CASSVGQGRGYEQYF. The CDR3 DNA follows: TGTGCCAGCAGCGTAGGGCAGGGTCGTGGCTACGAGCAGTACTTC. The entire variable domain, with the rest obtained from reference TRBV9 and TRBJ2-7, is as follows: DSGVTQTPKHLITATGQRVTLRCSPRSGDLSVYWYQQSLDQGLQFLIQYYNGEERAKGNILERFSAQQFPDLHSELNLSSLELGDSALYFCASSVGQGRGYEQYFGPGTRLTVT.

V and J are TRBV4-3 and TRBJ2-7; 7 bases agree with TRBD2. Per germline, CDR1 LGHNA and CDR2 YSLEER. The CDR3 spans 16 residues. V lost 3 bases to trimming and J lost 4 bases; unmatched junction nucleotides: 12. This CDR3 is CASSQKVGEGWYEQYF. The CDR3 bases are TGCGCCAGCAGCCAGAAGGTCGGGGAGGGGTGGTACGAGCAGTACTTC.

The V and J genes are TRBV4-1 and TRBJ2-7; 7 bases line up with TRBD1. CDR3 size: 14 residues. V lost 4 bases, J lost 4 bases, and 7 bases stayed unmatched. The germline CDR1 and CDR2 sequences are MGHRA and YSYEKL. CDR3 sequence: CASSPQGLRYEQYF. CDR3 in DNA: TGCGCCAGCAGCCCACAGGGGCTAAGGTACGAGCAGTACTTC.

V and J are TRBV7-9 and TRBJ2-7; TRBD2 aligns across 7 bases. Trimming cost V 5 bases and J 0 bases; bases outside gene matches: 7. Per the germline V gene, CDR1 is SEHNR and CDR2 is FQNEAQ (reference sequence). CDR3 length equals 15 residues. The CDR3 DNA follows: TGTGCCAGCAGCCCTCTAGCGGACCACTCCTACGAGCAGTACTTC. Protein product: CASSPLADHSYEQYF. Together with reference TRBV7-9 and TRBJ2-7, the CDR3 gives the full variable domain: DTGVSQNPRHKITKRGQNVTFRCDPISEHNRLYWYRQTLGQGPEFLTYFQNEAQLEKSRLLSDRFSAERPKGSFSTLEIQRTEQGDSAMYLCASSPLADHSYEQYFGPGTRLTVT.

This clone was detected a few times. The chain links TRBV20-1 to TRBJ2-5; D gene ambiguous. Germline CDR1 DFQATT, CDR2 SNEGSKA (reference sequence). The germline V and J ends were trimmed by 3 bases and 5 bases, with 7 bases remaining between them. This CDR3 has 11 amino acids. The CDR3 protein is CSASYRETQYF. In DNA, the CDR3 is TGCAGTGCTAGCTACCGGGAGACCCAGTACTTC.

This chain links TRBV7-2 with TRBJ2-7; TRBD1 agrees at 12 bases. Per the germline V gene, CDR1 is SGHTA and CDR2 is FQGNSA. The CDR3 runs 15 residues. The trim removed 5 bases at V and 5 bases at J, leaving 7 bases unmatched. The CDR3 loop reads CASSHRDRGRHEQYF. For the CDR3, the DNA is TGTGCCAGCAGCCACAGGGACAGGGGGCGCCACGAGCAGTACTTC.